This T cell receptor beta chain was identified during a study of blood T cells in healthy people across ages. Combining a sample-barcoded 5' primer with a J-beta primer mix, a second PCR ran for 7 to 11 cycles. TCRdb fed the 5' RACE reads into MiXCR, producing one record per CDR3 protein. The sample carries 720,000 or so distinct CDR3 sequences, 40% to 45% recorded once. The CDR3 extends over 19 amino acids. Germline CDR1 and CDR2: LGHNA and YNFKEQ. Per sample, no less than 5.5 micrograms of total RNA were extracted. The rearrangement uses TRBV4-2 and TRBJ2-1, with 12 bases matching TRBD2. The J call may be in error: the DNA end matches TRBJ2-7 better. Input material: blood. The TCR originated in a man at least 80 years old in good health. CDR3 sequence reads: CASSQDGTSGLSSYNEQYF. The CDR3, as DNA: TGTGCCAGCAGCCAAGATGGGACTAGCGGGCTGAGCTCCTACAATGAGCAGTACTTC.